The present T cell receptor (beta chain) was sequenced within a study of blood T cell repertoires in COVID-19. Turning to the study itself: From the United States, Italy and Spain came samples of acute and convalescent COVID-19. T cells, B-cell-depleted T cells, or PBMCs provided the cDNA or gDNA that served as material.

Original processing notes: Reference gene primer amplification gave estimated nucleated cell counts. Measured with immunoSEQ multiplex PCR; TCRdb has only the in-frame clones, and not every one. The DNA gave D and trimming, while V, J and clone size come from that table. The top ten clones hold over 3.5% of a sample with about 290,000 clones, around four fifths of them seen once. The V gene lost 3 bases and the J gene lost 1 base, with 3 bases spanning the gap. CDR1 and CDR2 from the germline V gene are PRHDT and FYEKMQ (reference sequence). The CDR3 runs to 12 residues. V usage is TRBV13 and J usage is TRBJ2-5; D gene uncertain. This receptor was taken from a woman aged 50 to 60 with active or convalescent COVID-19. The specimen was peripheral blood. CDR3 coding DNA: TGTGCCAGCAGCTTCTCCCAAGAGACCCAGTACTTC. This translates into CASSFSQETQYF.